This TCR beta chain was observed in a study of immune evolution from preneoplasia to lung adenocarcinoma. This clone was seen once. The antigen is unknown. The data were produced by immunoSEQ multiplex PCR, yet TCRdb's version contains in-frame clones alone and is incomplete. The data contain over 14,000 clones, 80% to 90% of them singletons. The ends lost 6 bases at V and 8 bases at J; junction bases unmatched: 14. From germline, CDR1 is MNHEY and CDR2 SMNVEV (reference sequence). This CDR3 contains 16 residues. General observations from the study: Top clone frequencies peaked in normal lung, apparently declining through invasive adenocarcinoma. Clonality was highest in normal lung, lower in later-stage lesions apparently. KRAS-mutant nodules had the highest T cell clonality.

This chain connects TRBV27 to TRBJ2-4; 9 bases are shared with TRBD1. The origin of this receptor is a person between 65 and 80 years old with lung adenocarcinoma. Sequencing input: FFPE minimally invasive lung adenocarcinoma tissue. CDR3 region: CASRSFGTGIWDIQYF. The DNA of the CDR3 is TGTGCCAGCAGGTCCTTTGGGACAGGGATTTGGGACATTCAGTACTTC.